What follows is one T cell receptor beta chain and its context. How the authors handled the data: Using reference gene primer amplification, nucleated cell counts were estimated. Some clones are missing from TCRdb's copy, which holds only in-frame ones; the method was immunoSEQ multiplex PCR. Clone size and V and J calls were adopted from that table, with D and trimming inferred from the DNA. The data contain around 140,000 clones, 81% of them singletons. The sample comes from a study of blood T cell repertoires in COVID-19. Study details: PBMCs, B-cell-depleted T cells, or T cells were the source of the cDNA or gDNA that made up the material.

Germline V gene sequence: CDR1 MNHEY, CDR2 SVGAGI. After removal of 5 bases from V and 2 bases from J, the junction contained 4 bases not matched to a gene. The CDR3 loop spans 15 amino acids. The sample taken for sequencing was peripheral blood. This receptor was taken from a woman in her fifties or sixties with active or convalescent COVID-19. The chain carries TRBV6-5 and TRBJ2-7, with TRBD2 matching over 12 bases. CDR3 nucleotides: TGTGCCAGCAGTCAGGGACTAGCGGGCGCCTACGAGCAGTACTTC. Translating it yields CASSQGLAGAYEQYF.